Following are 7 T cell receptor beta chains from one sample sequenced in a study of cytomegalovirus exposure and HLA in healthy donors (dated by TCRdb to 2016 to 2017). The library was built by means of the immunoSEQ multiplex PCR assay. For the multiplex PCR, a mixture combining 60 forward primers for TCR Vbeta segments and 13 reverse primers for TCR Jbeta segments was used. The table was pulled from immuneACCESS by TCRdb, which kept in-frame rearrangements only. Such tables lose some clones; where checked, under half of the loss comes from unresolved V genes, and the rest has no known cause. The sample contains roughly 140,000 clones, around 80% of them found a single time. Clones ranked in the top ten supply 6.8% of the sample. The material sequenced was PBMCs. These receptors originate from a middle-aged man in good health and CMV-seropositive.

The chain employs TRBV29-1 and TRBJ1-1, with no clear D. The V gene lost 1 base and the J gene lost 6 bases, with 15 bases spanning the gap. Germline V gives CDR1 SQVTM, CDR2 ANQGSEA. The CDR3 is made up of 14 amino acids. CDR3 bases: TGCAGCGTTGAAGCGGGCTCAACGGGAGCTGAAGCTTTCTTT. Translation: CSVEAGSTGAEAFF.

The chain is built from TRBV2 and TRBJ1-1; D call uncertain. In germline, CDR1 is SNHLY, CDR2 FYNNEI. The ends were cut back, 10 bases at V and 1 base at J, with 19 bases in the middle. This CDR3 is 15 amino acids long. CDR3: CATYERAGGNTEAFF. Here the CDR3 DNA reads TGTGCCACCTACGAGAGGGCAGGAGGGAACACTGAAGCTTTCTTT.

The chain carries TRBV15 and TRBJ2-1; 9 bases line up with TRBD1. The CDR3 runs 16 residues. Per germline, CDR1 LNHNV and CDR2 YYDKDF (reference sequence). After removal of 2 bases from V and 5 bases from J, the junction contained 7 bases not matched to a gene. In DNA form, the CDR3 reads TGTGCCACCAGCAGAATATTGGGACAGGGAGACAATGAGCAGTTCTTC. It specifies CATSRILGQGDNEQFF.

The V call is TRBV7-2, the J call TRBJ2-1; TRBD2 is a possible D gene (6 bases). This CDR3 has 16 amino acids. CDR1 is SGHTA and CDR2 is FQGNSA in the germline V gene. V was cut by 5 bases and J by 5 bases, with 19 bases left in between. The CDR3 loop reads CASSPPGRGRNNEQFF. CDR3 bases: TGTGCCAGCAGCCCCCCGGGGCGGGGTCGGAACAATGAGCAGTTCTTC.

V and J are TRBV5-1 and TRBJ2-2; a weak D match, TRBD1 (6 bases). The CDR3 is made up of 15 amino acids. From germline, CDR1 is SGHRS and CDR2 YFSETQ. V was pared by 0 bases and J by 0 bases, with 6 bases between. CDR3 loop: CASSLDRANTGELFF. The CDR3 DNA is TGCGCCAGCAGCTTGGACAGGGCGAACACCGGGGAGCTGTTTTTT.

The sample holds a few counts of this clone. This chain joins TRBV7-2 and TRBJ2-3; 7 bases are shared with TRBD2. Per the germline V gene, CDR1 is SGHTA and CDR2 is FQGNSA. With 6 bases clipped from V and 0 bases from J, the junction kept 0 bases outside the gene matches. The length of the CDR3 is 13 residues. CDR3 coding DNA: TGTGCCAGCAGACTAGCGAGCACAGATACGCAGTATTTT. Translated: CASRLASTDTQYF.

The CDR3 DNA reads TGTGCCAGCAGGAAACAGGGCTTCAATCAGCCCCAGCATTTT. Encoded protein: CASRKQGFNQPQHF. The rearrangement links TRBV27 to TRBJ1-5, with D possibly TRBD1 on 6 matching bases. The CDR3 is 14 amino acids. Germline V gives CDR1 MNHEY, CDR2 SMNVEV (reference sequence). V shed 6 bases and J shed 3 bases, with 12 bases lying between them.